This entry lists 25 T cell receptor beta chains sequenced from one sample in a study of T cell changes during pregnancy in multiple sclerosis. Profiling relied on immunoSEQ multiplex PCR, and the TCRdb table lists in-frame clones only, not all of them. The sample records some 30,000 clones, about nine tenths being singletons. Sequencing used CD8+ T cells from peripheral blood mononuclear cells, obtained in the second trimester of pregnancy. The receptors originated from a female donor with multiple sclerosis, enrolled in a pregnancy study.

This clone has a handful of counts. V and J are TRBV4-1 and TRBJ1-1; 7 bases align to TRBD1. The V and J ends lost 0 bases and 2 bases, in that order; junction bases with no gene match: 3. Germline lookup yields CDR1 MGHRA and CDR2 YSYEKL. The CDR3 is made up of 15 amino acids. This chain's CDR3 is CASSQEQGSNTEAFF. DNA for the CDR3: TGCGCCAGCAGCCAAGAACAGGGGTCCAACACTGAAGCTTTCTTT.

This clone showed up just once. The V call is TRBV4-1, the J call TRBJ1-4, with D hard to call. Trimming took off 1 base at V and 8 bases at J, with 14 bases between the two ends. Germline V lookup: CDR1 MGHRA, CDR2 YSYEKL. The CDR3 contains 15 residues. This chain's CDR3 is CASSQAGLEIEKLFF. The CDR3 coding sequence is TGCGCCAGCAGCCAAGCTGGGTTGGAGATAGAAAAACTGTTTTTT.

This chain connects TRBV9 to TRBJ2-2; 9 bases fit TRBD2. This CDR3 is built from 16 residues. J was trimmed by 5 bases and V by 3 bases; bases with no gene match: 8. The germline V gene has CDR1 SGDLS and CDR2 YYNGEE. In DNA form, the CDR3 reads TGTGCCAGCAGCGCCATAGCGGGAGTAGGGACCGGGGAGCTGTTTTTT. Amino acids: CASSAIAGVGTGELFF.

The rearrangement joins TRBV2 to TRBJ2-1, with 7 positions matching TRBD2. This CDR3 has 16 amino acids. Germline CDR1 reads SNHLY; CDR2 reads FYNNEI. The V gene end was trimmed by 4 bases and the J gene end by 0 bases; junction bases not matched to a gene: 6. The CDR3 here is CASSGALADSYNEQFF. The CDR3, as DNA: TGTGCCAGCAGTGGCGCGCTAGCGGACTCCTACAATGAGCAGTTCTTC.

V and J are TRBV27 and TRBJ2-7; TRBD1 matches at 9 bases. The CDR3 is made up of 16 amino acids. CDR1 MNHEY and CDR2 SMNVEV come from the germline V gene (reference sequence). J lost 6 bases, V lost 6 bases, and 15 bases had no gene match. As DNA, the CDR3 is TGTGCCAGCAGCGAACAACCGGGACAGGGTCTCTCCGAGCAGTACTTC. Translated: CASSEQPGQGLSEQYF.

The chain is built from TRBV4-2 and TRBJ2-1; 9 bases agree with TRBD2. The J segment lost 3 bases and the V segment lost 1 base, leaving 4 bases of the junction unmatched. The CDR3 covers 16 residues. CDR1 is LGHNA and CDR2 is YNFKEQ in the germline V gene. The CDR3 loop reads CASSQVQREDYNEQFF. As DNA, the CDR3 is TGTGCCAGCAGCCAAGTGCAGCGGGAGGACTACAATGAGCAGTTCTTC.

The gene calls are TRBV7-9 and TRBJ1-2; unclear D gene. The V end was cut by 3 bases, the J end by 1 base, with 3 bases between. Germline lookup yields CDR1 SEHNR and CDR2 FQNEAQ (reference sequence). This CDR3 spans 12 amino acids. CDR3 in amino acids: CASSFYNYGYTF. DNA of the CDR3: TGTGCCAGCAGCTTTTATAACTATGGCTACACCTTC.

The rearrangement joins TRBV15 to TRBJ1-4; D is unclear. V lost 5 bases and J 5 bases, leaving 15 bases between the germline ends. Germline CDR1 reads LNHNV; CDR2 reads YYDKDF (reference sequence). The CDR3 consists of 15 residues. The CDR3 loop is CATSYIMTGNEKLFF. CDR3 coding DNA: TGTGCCACCAGCTACATAATGACTGGAAATGAAAAACTGTTTTTT.

This chain connects TRBV13 to TRBJ2-3; D is unresolved. Germline V CDR1 and CDR2: PRHDT, FYEKMQ (reference sequence). The CDR3 consists of 15 residues. Trimming took off 0 bases at V and 0 bases at J, with 7 bases between the two ends. In nucleotides, the CDR3 is TGTGCCAGCAGCTTAGGCACATCTAGCACAGATACGCAGTATTTT. Translating it yields CASSLGTSSTDTQYF.

V gene TRBV2 combines with J gene TRBJ2-1; 8 nucleotides match TRBD1. The germline V gene encodes CDR1 SNHLY and CDR2 FYNNEI. After removal of 8 bases from V and 3 bases from J, the junction contained 6 bases not matched to a gene. This CDR3 spans 14 amino acids. The DNA of the CDR3 is TGTGCCAGCGAGGACAGGGTGAACTACAATGAGCAGTTCTTC. This encodes CASEDRVNYNEQFF.

The chain recombines TRBV5-4 with TRBJ2-1; D perhaps matches TRBD1 (5 bases). In germline, CDR1 is SGHNT, CDR2 YYREEE (reference sequence). The CDR3 loop spans 11 amino acids. The germline V and J ends were trimmed by 5 bases and 9 bases, with 9 bases remaining between them. CDR3 loop: CASSSGFEQFF. DNA for the CDR3: TGTGCCAGCAGTTCAGGGTTTGAGCAGTTCTTC.

The chain recombines TRBV6-1 with TRBJ2-5; 10 nucleotides align to TRBD2. V lost 2 bases to trimming and J lost 4 bases; unmatched junction nucleotides: 7. Germline V gene lookup returns CDR1 MNHNS and CDR2 SASEGT. The CDR3 is 16 residues long. The CDR3 sequence: CASSEFSSGSLETQYF. The CDR3 coding sequence is TGTGCCAGCAGTGAATTTTCTAGCGGGAGTTTAGAGACCCAGTACTTC.

The chain employs TRBV6-1 and TRBJ2-7, with 9 bases identical to TRBD2. The CDR3 sequence is 18 residues long. In germline, CDR1 is MNHNS, CDR2 SASEGT. J gave up 4 bases and V 3 bases, and 16 bases lay outside the gene matches. In DNA, the CDR3 is TGTGCCAGCAGTGATAAAATAGGGGGCGGGAGGGTCCTTTACGAGCAGTACTTC. Translating it yields CASSDKIGGGRVLYEQYF.

This clone was recorded once. V gene TRBV19 combines with J gene TRBJ2-7, with 9 nucleotides matching TRBD1. The J segment lost 5 bases and the V segment lost 5 bases, leaving 7 bases of the junction unmatched. The CDR3 consists of 14 residues. Germline V gene data show CDR1 as LNHDA and CDR2 as SQIVND (reference sequence). The DNA for the CDR3 is TGTGCCAGTAGTTCGGGACAGGGATCTGACGAGCAGTACTTC. This gives the protein CASSSGQGSDEQYF.

This clone appeared a few times. The chain has TRBV7-8 and TRBJ2-1, with TRBD2 identical over 13 bases. V was clipped by 5 bases and J by 4 bases; unmatched bases: 5. Germline V gene sequence: CDR1 SGHVS, CDR2 FQNEAQ. This CDR3 is 16 amino acids long. In nucleotides, the CDR3 is TGTGCCAGCAGCGCGCCGGGACTAGCGGGATACAATGAGCAGTTCTTC. This translates into CASSAPGLAGYNEQFF.

This clone counts as large. The V and J genes are TRBV19 and TRBJ2-1; 11 bases fit TRBD2. Trimming removed 9 bases from V and 8 bases from J; junction bases left unmatched: 24. This CDR3 is built from 19 residues. Germline assignment: CDR1 LNHDA and CDR2 SQIVND (reference sequence). CDR3 region: CARGRWGGLADLVLYEQFF. CDR3 DNA: TGTGCCAGGGGGAGGTGGGGGGGACTAGCGGACCTCGTCCTTTATGAGCAGTTCTTC.

This rearrangement joins TRBV6-5 to TRBJ2-5, with 7 bases that match TRBD2. The CDR3 has 13 amino acids. Trimming at V came to 6 bases and at J to 2 bases, leaving 3 bases not matched to a gene. The germline gives CDR1 MNHEY, CDR2 SVGAGI. The CDR3 DNA reads TGTGCCAGCAGAGCTAGCGGACAAGAGACCCAGTACTTC. Amino acids: CASRASGQETQYF.

This CDR3 reads CASSLGDIGNTIYF. For the CDR3, the DNA is TGTGCCAGCAGCTTGGGGGACATTGGAAACACCATATATTTT. The gene calls are TRBV5-6 and TRBJ1-3; weak D call: TRBD1 (6 bases). Deletions cut 0 bases from V and 3 bases from J, with 7 bases between. The CDR3 spans 14 residues. Germline CDR1 is SGHDT and CDR2 is YYEEEE.

The chain joins TRBV2 to TRBJ1-2; a weak D match, TRBD1 (6 bases). V dropped 6 bases and J dropped 0 bases, with 14 bases sitting between them. Germline values: CDR1 SNHLY, CDR2 FYNNEI. The CDR3 loop spans 15 amino acids. The CDR3 sequence: CASRKGGAANYGYTF. In nucleotides, the CDR3 is TGTGCCAGCAGAAAAGGGGGGGCAGCTAACTATGGCTACACCTTC.

This chain uses TRBV14 with TRBJ2-5; weak D call: TRBD2 (7 bases). Germline-derived CDR1 and CDR2 are SGHDN and FVKESK. The CDR3 spans 14 residues. With 3 bases removed from V and 6 bases from J, the gap between germline ends came to 14 bases. CDR3 nucleotides: TGTGCCAGCAGCCAGGGGGGGCCGGGGAAGACCCAGTACTTC. Amino acid sequence: CASSQGGPGKTQYF.

The chain combines TRBV5-6 with TRBJ2-5, with D perhaps matching TRBD1 (6 bases). The CDR3 is 16 amino acids. V gave up 0 bases and J gave up 3 bases, with 15 bases separating them. Germline V gives CDR1 SGHDT, CDR2 YYEEEE. CDR3 coding DNA: TGTGCCAGCAGCTTGGGGGCAGGGGCGGCCGAAGAGACCCAGTACTTC. It is translated as CASSLGAGAAEETQYF.

The chain combines TRBV7-9 with TRBJ2-7, with a weak D call TRBD1 (6 bases). With 3 bases removed from V and 0 bases from J, the gap between germline ends came to 12 bases. This CDR3 is built from 15 residues. Germline lookup yields CDR1 SEHNR and CDR2 FQNEAQ (reference sequence). The DNA for the CDR3 is TGTGCCAGCAGCTTCTTGGACAGAAGCTCCTACGAGCAGTACTTC. Its protein is CASSFLDRSSYEQYF.

The rearrangement joins TRBV5-4 to TRBJ1-1; D unclear. The CDR3 loop spans 11 amino acids. Per the germline V gene, CDR1 is SGHNT and CDR2 is YYREEE (reference sequence). Trimming cost V 10 bases and J 0 bases, with 7 bases left between them. CDR3: CAVGVNTEAFF. The CDR3 DNA is TGTGCCGTCGGGGTGAACACTGAAGCTTTCTTT.

V gene TRBV23-1 combines with J gene TRBJ2-7, with 7 bases identical to TRBD2. TRBV23-1 is an open reading frame, and its role is uncertain. The CDR3 has 16 amino acids. The V gene end was trimmed by 2 bases and the J gene end by 4 bases; junction bases not matched to a gene: 11. CDR3 sequence reads: CASSQVQGGPLYEQYF. CDR3 bases: TGCGCCAGCAGTCAAGTTCAGGGAGGGCCCCTTTACGAGCAGTACTTC.

This clone has a handful of counts. Mismatch with germline at one junction end may stem from a read error. The chain joins TRBV14 to TRBJ2-7; 9 bases agree with TRBD1. Germline assignment: CDR1 SGHDN and CDR2 FVKESK. The CDR3 sequence is 13 residues long. CDR3 residues: CASSQNFWDRATF. The CDR3 coding sequence is TGTGCCAGCAGCCAGAATTTCTGGGACAGGGCCACCTTC.